This T cell receptor (beta chain) stems from a study of OX40 agonist ivuxolimab in advanced cancers. The CDR3 consists of 15 residues. Losses at the gene ends were 4 bases for V and 2 bases for J; bases not matched to a gene: 6. CDR1 is SGHTS, CDR2 YDEGEE, per germline. Produced via immunoSEQ multiplex PCR; TCRdb's table is partial and in-frame only. This table holds about 90,000 clones, roughly 89% found once. The TCR sequence derives from an adult with an advanced solid tumor such as melanoma, head and neck, liver or kidney cancer. The J gene is TRBJ1-3, the V gene TRBV5-8; TRBD1 agrees at 7 bases. Sequencing was performed on CD4+ or CD8+ T cells sorted from blood, taken in a trial of the OX40 agonist ivuxolimab. The CDR3 region has the DNA TGTGCCAGCAGCCTACAGGGGCTTCCTGGAAACACCATATATTTT. Translation: CASSLQGLPGNTIYF.